This entry describes one TCR beta chain. The antigen it recognizes is unknown. There are no base qualities to consult, and no much larger clone falls within one base. The data were obtained in a study of blood T cell repertoires in COVID-19 (TCRdb year 2020). A note on the overall study: Samples covering the acute and convalescent phases of COVID-19 were provided by collaborators in the United States, Italy and Spain. Deeply sampled blood TCRbeta repertoires from subjects exposed to, actively infected with, or recovered from COVID-19 were included in the dataset. The material from the prospective study consisted of cDNA or gDNA derived from T cells, B-cell-depleted T cells, or PBMCs. HLA class I and class II types, where available, came from metadata supplied by the sample provider rather than from assay-based typing. The repertoires were released in a freely available public database intended as a resource for research on the immune response to SARS-CoV-2. The samples were drawn from two sources: the first 160 participants of the ongoing ImmuneRACE study, and 1,200 or so subjects contributed by 6 global collaborators. Nearly every sample came with metadata listing a de-identified subject ID, COVID-19 status, age in years and sex.

TCRbeta CDR3 regions were amplified from genomic DNA by means of the immunoSEQ Assay, a bias-controlled multiplex PCR. Under the source paper's analysis protocol: Nucleated cell counts per sample were estimated from amplification of reference gene primers within the assay. To quantify the absolute abundance of each unique TCRbeta CDR3 rearrangement, sequence reads were collapsed and filtered. For each sample, productive Simpson clonality was calculated as the square root of Simpson's diversity index over productive rearrangements. TCRdb's version of the immuneACCESS table is confined to in-frame rearrangements and falls short of the full clone set. An unresolved V gene accounts for under half of the shortfall where checked; the remainder is of unknown origin. That table furnishes V, J and clone size, whereas the DNA furnished D and trimming. The sample table records 250,000 to 350,000 clones; 85% to 90% of these occur just once. The ten largest clones take up approximately 10% of the sample.

Spanning cysteine to phenylalanine, the CDR3 consists of 12 amino acids. This entry keeps only the CDR3 DNA: 36 bases, framed from base 1. Reading the germline V gene (reference sequence) gives CDR1 GTSNPN and CDR2 SVGIG. V loses 5 bases, J loses 8 bases, and the germline ends lie 15 bases apart. On the study overall, not on this receptor specifically: How much clinical and demographic metadata was included differed by source and by participant, and the metadata was provided uncurated.

In Seattle, one collaborating source enrolled patients while the infection was active and tracked those patients longitudinally over the course of disease. The collaborating institutions used their own protocols to collect whole blood in K2EDTA tubes. For TCRbeta analysis, collaborator samples were shipped as frozen whole blood, as isolated PBMCs, or as DNA extracted from either sample type. The sample consisted of peripheral blood. The sequence joins TRBV30 to TRBJ1-1, and TRBD1 may be the D gene, going by 5 matching bases. The receptor comes from a woman aged 25 to 39 with COVID-19, enrolled during active disease. CDR3 loop: CAWSLGGEEAFF. The DNA reads TGTGCCTGGTCTCTGGGAGGGGAGGAAGCTTTCTTT.